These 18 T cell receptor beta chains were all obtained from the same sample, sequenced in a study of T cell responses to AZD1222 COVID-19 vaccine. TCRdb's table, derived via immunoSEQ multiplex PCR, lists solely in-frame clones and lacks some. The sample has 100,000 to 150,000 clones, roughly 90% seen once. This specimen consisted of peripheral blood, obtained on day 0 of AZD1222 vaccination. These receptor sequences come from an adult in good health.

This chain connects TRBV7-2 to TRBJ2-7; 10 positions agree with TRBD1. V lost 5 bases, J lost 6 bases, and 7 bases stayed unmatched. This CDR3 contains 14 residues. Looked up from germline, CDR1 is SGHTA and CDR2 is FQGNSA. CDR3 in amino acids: CASSQRQGASEQYF. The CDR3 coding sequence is TGTGCCAGCAGCCAACGACAGGGGGCTAGCGAGCAGTACTTC.

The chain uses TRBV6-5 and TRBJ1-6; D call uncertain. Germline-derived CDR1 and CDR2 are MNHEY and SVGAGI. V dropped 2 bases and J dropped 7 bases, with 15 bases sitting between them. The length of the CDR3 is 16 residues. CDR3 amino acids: CASSYGPPKANSPLHF. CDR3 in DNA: TGTGCCAGCAGTTACGGGCCCCCAAAGGCCAATTCACCCCTCCACTTT.

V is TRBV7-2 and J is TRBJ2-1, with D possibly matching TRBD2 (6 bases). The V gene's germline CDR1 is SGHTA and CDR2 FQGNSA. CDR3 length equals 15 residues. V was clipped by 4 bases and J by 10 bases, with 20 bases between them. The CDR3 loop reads CASSSYWTTGGEQFF. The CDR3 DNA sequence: TGTGCCAGCAGCTCCTATTGGACCACTGGAGGGGAGCAGTTCTTC.

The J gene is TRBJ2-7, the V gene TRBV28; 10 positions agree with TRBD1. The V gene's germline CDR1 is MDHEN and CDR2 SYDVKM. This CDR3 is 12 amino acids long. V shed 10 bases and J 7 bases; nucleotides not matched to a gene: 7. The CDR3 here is CATGTGVWEQYF. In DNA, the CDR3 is TGTGCCACCGGGACAGGGGTTTGGGAGCAGTACTTC.

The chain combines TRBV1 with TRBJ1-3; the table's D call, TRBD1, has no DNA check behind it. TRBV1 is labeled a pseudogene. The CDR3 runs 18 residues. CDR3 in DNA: TGCACCAGCAGCCAGATCGGTCAGGCTGACCCCTCTGGAAACACCATATATTTT. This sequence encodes CTSSQIGQADPSGNTIYF.

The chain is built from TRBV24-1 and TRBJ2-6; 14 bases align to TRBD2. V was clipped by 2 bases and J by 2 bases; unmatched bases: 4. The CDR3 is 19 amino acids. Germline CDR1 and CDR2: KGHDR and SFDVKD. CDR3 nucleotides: TGTGCCACCAGTGATTCCCCGGGACTAGCGGGAGCTGGGGCCAACGTCCTGACTTTC. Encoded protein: CATSDSPGLAGAGANVLTF.

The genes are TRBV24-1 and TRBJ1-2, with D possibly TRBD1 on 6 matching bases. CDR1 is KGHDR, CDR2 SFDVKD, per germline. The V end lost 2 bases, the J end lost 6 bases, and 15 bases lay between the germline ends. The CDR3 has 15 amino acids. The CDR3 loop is CATSDYTGRFDGYTF. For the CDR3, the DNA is TGTGCCACCAGTGATTACACAGGGCGTTTCGATGGCTACACCTTC.

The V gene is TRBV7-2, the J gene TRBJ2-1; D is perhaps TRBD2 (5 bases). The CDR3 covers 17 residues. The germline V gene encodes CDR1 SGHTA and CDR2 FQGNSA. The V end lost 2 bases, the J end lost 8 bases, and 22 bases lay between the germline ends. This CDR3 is CASSLPQSGYKDDEQFF. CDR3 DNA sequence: TGTGCCAGCAGCTTACCTCAAAGCGGTTATAAAGACGATGAGCAGTTCTTC.

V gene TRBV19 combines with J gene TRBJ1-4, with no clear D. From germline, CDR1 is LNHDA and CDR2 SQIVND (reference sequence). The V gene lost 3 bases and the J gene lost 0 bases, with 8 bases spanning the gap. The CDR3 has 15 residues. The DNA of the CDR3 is TGTGCCAGTAGTATCGTCGGTGCAACTAATGAAAAACTGTTTTTT. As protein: CASSIVGATNEKLFF.

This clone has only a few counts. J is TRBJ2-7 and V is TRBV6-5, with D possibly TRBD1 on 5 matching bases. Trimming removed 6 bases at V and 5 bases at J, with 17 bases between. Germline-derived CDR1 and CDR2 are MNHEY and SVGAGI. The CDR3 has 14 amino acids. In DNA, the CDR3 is TGTGCCAGCAGCCGGGTACAGGAAGTTCACGAGCAGTACTTC. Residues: CASSRVQEVHEQYF.

CDR3 loop: CASSQAGQSYEQYF. For the CDR3, the DNA is TGTGCCAGCAGCCAAGCGGGACAGTCCTACGAGCAGTACTTC. This sequence joins TRBV3-1 (or the pseudogene TRBV3-2) and TRBJ2-7, with 7 bases lining up with TRBD1. The germline gives CDR1 LGHDT, CDR2 YNNKEL (reference sequence). Germline trimming cut 1 base from V and 1 base from J; bases unmatched to any gene: 1. The CDR3 covers 14 residues.

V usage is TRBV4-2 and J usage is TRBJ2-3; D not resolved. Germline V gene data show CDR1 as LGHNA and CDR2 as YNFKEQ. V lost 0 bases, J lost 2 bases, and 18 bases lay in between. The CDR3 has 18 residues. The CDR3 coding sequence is TGTGCCAGCAGCCAAGATCATGCCCACATAGCTTACACAGATACGCAGTATTTT. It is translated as CASSQDHAHIAYTDTQYF.

For the CDR3, the DNA is TGTGCCTGGAGTACCACGGACAGGGGATATAATTCACCCCTCCACTTT. It is translated as CAWSTTDRGYNSPLHF. V is TRBV30 and J is TRBJ1-6; 9 nucleotides line up with TRBD1. V trimming: 2 bases; J trimming: 4 bases; junction bases outside the gene matches: 6. From germline, CDR1 is GTSNPN and CDR2 SVGIG (reference sequence). There are 16 residues in the CDR3. Complete variable domain (other parts from reference TRBV30 and TRBJ1-6): SQTIHQWPATLVQPVGSPLSLECTVEGTSNPNLYWYRQAAGRGLQLLFYSVGIGQISSEVPQNLSASRPQDRQFILSSKKLLLSDSGFYLCAWSTTDRGYNSPLHFGNGTRLTVT.

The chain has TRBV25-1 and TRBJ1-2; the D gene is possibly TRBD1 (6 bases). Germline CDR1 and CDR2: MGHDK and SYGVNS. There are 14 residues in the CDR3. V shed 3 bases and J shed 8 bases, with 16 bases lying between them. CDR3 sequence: CASSDPGDVVGYTF. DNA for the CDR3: TGTGCCAGCAGTGACCCAGGGGATGTAGTGGGCTACACCTTC.

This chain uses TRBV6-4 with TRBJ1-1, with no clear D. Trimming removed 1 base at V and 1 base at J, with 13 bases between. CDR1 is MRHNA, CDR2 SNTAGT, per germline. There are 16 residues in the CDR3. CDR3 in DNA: TGTGCCAGCAGTGACTGGTGGGGTCAAGGGAACACTGAAGCTTTCTTT. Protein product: CASSDWWGQGNTEAFF.

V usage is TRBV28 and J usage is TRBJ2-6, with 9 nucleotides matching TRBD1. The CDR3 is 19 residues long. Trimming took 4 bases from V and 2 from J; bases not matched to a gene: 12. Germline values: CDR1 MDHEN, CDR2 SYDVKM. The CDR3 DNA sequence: TGTGCCAGCAGTTCCATTCGTTCCGGGACAGGGCCTGGGGCCAACGTCCTGACTTTC. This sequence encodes CASSSIRSGTGPGANVLTF.

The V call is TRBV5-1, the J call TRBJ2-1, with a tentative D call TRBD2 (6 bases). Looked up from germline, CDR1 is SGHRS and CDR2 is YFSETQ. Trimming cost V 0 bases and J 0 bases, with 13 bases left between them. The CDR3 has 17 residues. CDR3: CASSLALAVSSYNEQFF. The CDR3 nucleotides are TGCGCCAGCAGCTTGGCACTAGCTGTGAGCTCCTACAATGAGCAGTTCTTC.

CDR3 region: CASSQTPGLAGGPPFEQYF. Written as DNA, the CDR3 is TGTGCCAGCAGCCAAACGCCGGGACTAGCGGGAGGCCCTCCTTTCGAGCAGTACTTC. This chain links TRBV4-2 with TRBJ2-7, with 15 nucleotides matching TRBD2. V was clipped by 2 bases and J by 6 bases; unmatched bases: 14. The CDR3 consists of 19 residues. Germline V CDR1 and CDR2: LGHNA, YNFKEQ.